A single TCR beta chain is shown here with its context. V was pared by 5 bases and J by 11 bases, with 9 bases of the junction left unmatched. Germline CDR1 SGHAT, CDR2 FQNNGV. This CDR3 has 15 amino acids. The sample comes from a study of blood T cell repertoires in COVID-19. Whole-study context: The samples span acute and convalescent COVID-19 from the United States, Italy and Spain. T cells, B-cell-depleted T cells, or PBMCs supplied cDNA or gDNA.

The repertoire was sequenced with immunoSEQ multiplex PCR; TCRdb's copy has only in-frame clones and lacks some. The sample holds approximately 120,000 clones, around 85% seen once. V gene TRBV11-2 combines with J gene TRBJ1-4, with TRBD1 matching over 12 bases. The material sequenced was peripheral blood. The TCR was taken from a human donor in a cohort sampled during active COVID-19. The CDR3 is CASSRGGGQGAKLFF. In DNA form, the CDR3 reads TGTGCCAGCAGCCGGGGCGGGGGACAGGGGGCCAAACTGTTTTTT.